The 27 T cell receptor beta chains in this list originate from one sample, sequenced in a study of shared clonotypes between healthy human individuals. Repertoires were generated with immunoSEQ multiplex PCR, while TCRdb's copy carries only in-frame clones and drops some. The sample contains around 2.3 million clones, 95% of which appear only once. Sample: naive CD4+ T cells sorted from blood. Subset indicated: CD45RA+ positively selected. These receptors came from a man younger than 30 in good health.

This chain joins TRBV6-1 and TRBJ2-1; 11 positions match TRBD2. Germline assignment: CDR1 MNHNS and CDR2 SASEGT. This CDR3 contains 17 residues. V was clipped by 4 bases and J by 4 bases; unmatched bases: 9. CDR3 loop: CASSGRLAGTLYNEQFF. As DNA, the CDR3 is TGTGCCAGCAGTGGTCGACTAGCGGGAACGTTATACAATGAGCAGTTCTTC.

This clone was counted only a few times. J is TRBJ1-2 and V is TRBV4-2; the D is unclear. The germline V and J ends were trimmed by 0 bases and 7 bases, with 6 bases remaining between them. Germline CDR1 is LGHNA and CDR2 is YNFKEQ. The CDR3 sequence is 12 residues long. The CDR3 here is CASSQDTAGYTF. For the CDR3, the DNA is TGTGCCAGCAGCCAAGATACTGCTGGCTACACCTTC.

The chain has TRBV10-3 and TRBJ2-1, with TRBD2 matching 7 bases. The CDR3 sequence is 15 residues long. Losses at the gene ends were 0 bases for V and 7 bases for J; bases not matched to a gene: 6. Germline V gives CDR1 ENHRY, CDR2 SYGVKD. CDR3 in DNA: TGTGCCATCAGTGAGTCGAGGGCGGGAGTGAATGAGCAGTTCTTC. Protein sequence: CAISESRAGVNEQFF.

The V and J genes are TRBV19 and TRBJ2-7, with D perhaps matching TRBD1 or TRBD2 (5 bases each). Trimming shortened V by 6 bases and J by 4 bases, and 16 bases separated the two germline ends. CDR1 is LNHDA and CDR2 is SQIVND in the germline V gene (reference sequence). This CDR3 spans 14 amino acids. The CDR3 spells CASSPGGGVYEQYF. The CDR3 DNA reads TGTGCCAGTAGCCCCGGTGGGGGAGTATACGAGCAGTACTTC. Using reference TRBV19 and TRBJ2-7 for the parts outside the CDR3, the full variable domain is DGGITQSPKYLFRKEGQNVTLSCEQNLNHDAMYWYRQDPGQGLRLIYYSQIVNDFQKGDIAEGYSVSREKKESFPLTVTSAQKNPTAFYLCASSPGGGVYEQYFGPGTRLTVT.

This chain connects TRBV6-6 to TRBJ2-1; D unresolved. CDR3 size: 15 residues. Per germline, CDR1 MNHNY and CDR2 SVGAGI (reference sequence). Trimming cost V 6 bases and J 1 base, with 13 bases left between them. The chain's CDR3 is CASRLLYGSYNEQFF. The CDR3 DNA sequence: TGTGCCAGCAGGTTACTATACGGATCCTACAATGAGCAGTTCTTC.

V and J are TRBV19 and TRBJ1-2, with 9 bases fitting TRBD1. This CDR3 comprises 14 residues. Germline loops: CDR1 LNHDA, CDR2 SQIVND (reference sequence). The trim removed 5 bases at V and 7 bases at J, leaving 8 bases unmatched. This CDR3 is CASSPQGTGIGYTF. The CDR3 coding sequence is TGTGCCAGTAGTCCCCAGGGGACAGGGATTGGCTACACCTTC.

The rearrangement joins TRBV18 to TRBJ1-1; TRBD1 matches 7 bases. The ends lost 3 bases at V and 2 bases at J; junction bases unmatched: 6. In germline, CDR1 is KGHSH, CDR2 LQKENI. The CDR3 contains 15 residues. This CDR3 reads CASSPETGLNTEAFF. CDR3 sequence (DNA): TGTGCCAGCTCACCGGAGACAGGGCTCAACACTGAAGCTTTCTTT.

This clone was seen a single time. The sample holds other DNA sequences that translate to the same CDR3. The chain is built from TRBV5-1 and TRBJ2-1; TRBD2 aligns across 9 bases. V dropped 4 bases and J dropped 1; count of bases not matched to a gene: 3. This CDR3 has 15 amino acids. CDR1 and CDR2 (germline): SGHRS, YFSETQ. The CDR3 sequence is CASSASGGSYNEQFF. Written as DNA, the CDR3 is TGCGCCAGCAGCGCCAGCGGGGGGTCCTACAATGAGCAGTTCTTC.

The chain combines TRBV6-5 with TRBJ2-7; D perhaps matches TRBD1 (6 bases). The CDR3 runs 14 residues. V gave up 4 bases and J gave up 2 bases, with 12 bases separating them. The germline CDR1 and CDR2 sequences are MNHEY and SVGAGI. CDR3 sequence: CASSWTGHPYEQYF. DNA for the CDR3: TGTGCCAGCAGTTGGACGGGACACCCCTACGAGCAGTACTTC.

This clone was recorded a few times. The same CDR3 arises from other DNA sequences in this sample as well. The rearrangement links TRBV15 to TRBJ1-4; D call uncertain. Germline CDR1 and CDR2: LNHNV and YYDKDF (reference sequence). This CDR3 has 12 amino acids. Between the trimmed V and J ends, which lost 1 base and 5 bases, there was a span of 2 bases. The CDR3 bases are TGTGCCACCAGCAGAGGGAATGAAAAACTGTTTTTT. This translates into CATSRGNEKLFF.

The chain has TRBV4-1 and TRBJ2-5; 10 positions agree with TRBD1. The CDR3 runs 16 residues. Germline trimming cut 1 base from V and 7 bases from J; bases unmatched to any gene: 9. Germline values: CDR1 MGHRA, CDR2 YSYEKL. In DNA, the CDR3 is TGCGCCAGCAGCCAAGGCCTGGGACAGGGGCCCGTGACCCAGTACTTC. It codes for CASSQGLGQGPVTQYF.

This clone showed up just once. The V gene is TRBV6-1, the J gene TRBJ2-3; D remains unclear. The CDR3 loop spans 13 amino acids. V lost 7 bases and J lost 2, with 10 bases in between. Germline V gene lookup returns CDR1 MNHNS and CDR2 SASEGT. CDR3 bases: TGTGCCAGCAATCCCTCCGACACAGATACGCAGTATTTT. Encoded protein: CASNPSDTDTQYF.

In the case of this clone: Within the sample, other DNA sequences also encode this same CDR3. CDR3 amino acids: CAISEGLADYNEQFF. CDR3 in DNA: TGTGCCATCAGTGAGGGACTAGCGGACTACAATGAGCAGTTCTTC. The chain is built from TRBV10-3 and TRBJ2-1, with 10 bases that match TRBD2. V lost 2 bases and J lost 3; bases outside the gene matches: 1. Germline CDR1 ENHRY, CDR2 SYGVKD. This CDR3 is 15 amino acids long.

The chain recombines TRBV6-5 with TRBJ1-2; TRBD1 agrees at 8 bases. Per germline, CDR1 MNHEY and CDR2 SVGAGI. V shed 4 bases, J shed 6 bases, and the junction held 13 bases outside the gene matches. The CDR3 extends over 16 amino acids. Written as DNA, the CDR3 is TGTGCCAGCAGTTCGCCGGGACAGGCACTTACGGATGGCTACACCTTC. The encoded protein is CASSSPGQALTDGYTF.

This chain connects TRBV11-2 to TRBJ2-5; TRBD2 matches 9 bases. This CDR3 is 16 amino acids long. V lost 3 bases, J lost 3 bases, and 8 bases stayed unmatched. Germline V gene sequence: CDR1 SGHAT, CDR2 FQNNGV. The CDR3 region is CASSFASGGPKETQYF. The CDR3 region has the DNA TGTGCCAGCAGCTTTGCCAGCGGGGGGCCGAAAGAGACCCAGTACTTC.

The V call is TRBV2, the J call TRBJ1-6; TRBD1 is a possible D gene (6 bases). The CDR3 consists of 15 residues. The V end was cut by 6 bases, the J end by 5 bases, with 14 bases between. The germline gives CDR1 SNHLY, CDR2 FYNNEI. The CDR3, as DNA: TGTGCCAGCAGGGGGTCAGACAGGAATAATTCACCCCTCCACTTT. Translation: CASRGSDRNNSPLHF. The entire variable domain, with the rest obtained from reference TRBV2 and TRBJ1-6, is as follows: EPEVTQTPSHQVTQMGQEVILRCVPISNHLYFYWYRQILGQKVEFLVSFYNNEISEKSEIFDDQFSVERPDGSNFTLKIRSTKLEDSAMYFCASRGSDRNNSPLHFGNGTRLTVT.

The DNA for the CDR3 is TGTGCCACCAGCAGGCCCACCCCGATCATGAACACTGAAGCTTTCTTT. It translates to CATSRPTPIMNTEAFF. The chain employs TRBV15 and TRBJ1-1; no reliable D call. The V and J ends lost 3 bases and 0 bases respectively, with 14 bases between them. The CDR3 has 16 amino acids. CDR1 and CDR2 from the germline V gene are LNHNV and YYDKDF (reference sequence).

The CDR3 protein is CASSQETQYF. The CDR3 DNA reads TGTGCCAGCAGCCAAGAGACCCAGTACTTC. The chain employs TRBV21-1 and TRBJ2-5. TRBV21-1 is labeled a pseudogene. The CDR3 sequence is 10 residues long.

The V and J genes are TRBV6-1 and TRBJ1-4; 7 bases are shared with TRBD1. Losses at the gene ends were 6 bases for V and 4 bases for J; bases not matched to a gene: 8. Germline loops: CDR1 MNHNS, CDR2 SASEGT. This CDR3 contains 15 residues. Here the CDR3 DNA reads TGTGCCAGCAGGAGGGGGACAGCATTTAATGAAAAACTGTTTTTT. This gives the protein CASRRGTAFNEKLFF.

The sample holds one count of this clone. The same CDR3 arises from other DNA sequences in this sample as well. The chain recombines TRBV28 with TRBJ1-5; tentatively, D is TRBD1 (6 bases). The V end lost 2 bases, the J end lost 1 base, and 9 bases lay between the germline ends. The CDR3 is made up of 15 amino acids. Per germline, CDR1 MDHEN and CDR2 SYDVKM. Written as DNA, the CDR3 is TGTGCCAGCAGTTTAGCGGGGGGCAGCAATCAGCCCCAGCATTTT. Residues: CASSLAGGSNQPQHF. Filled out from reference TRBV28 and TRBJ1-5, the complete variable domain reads DVKVTQSSRYLVKRTGEKVFLECVQDMDHENMFWYRQDPGLGLRLIYFSYDVKMKEKGDIPEGYSVSREKKERFSLILESASTNQTSMYLCASSLAGGSNQPQHFGDGTRLSIL.

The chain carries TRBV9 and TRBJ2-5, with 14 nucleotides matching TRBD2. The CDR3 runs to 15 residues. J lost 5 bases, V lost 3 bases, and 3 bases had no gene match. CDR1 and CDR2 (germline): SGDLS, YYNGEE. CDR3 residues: CASSETSGGEETQYF. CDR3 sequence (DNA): TGTGCCAGCAGCGAGACTAGCGGGGGGGAGGAGACCCAGTACTTC. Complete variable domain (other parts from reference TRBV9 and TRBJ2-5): DSGVTQTPKHLITATGQRVTLRCSPRSGDLSVYWYQQSLDQGLQFLIQYYNGEERAKGNILERFSAQQFPDLHSELNLSSLELGDSALYFCASSETSGGEETQYFGPGTRLLVL.

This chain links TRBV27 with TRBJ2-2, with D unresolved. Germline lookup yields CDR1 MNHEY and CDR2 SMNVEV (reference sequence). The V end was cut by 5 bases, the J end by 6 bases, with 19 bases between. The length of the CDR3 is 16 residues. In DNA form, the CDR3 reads TGTGCCAGCAGTACCCGACTGCACGATCGTTCCGGGGAGCTGTTTTTT. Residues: CASSTRLHDRSGELFF.

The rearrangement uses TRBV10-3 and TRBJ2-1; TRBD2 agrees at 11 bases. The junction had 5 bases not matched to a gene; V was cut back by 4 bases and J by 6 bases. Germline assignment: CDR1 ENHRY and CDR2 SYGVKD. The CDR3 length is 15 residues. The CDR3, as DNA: TGTGCCATCAGTGCCCAGCTAGCGGGGGGCAATGAGCAGTTCTTC. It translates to CAISAQLAGGNEQFF.

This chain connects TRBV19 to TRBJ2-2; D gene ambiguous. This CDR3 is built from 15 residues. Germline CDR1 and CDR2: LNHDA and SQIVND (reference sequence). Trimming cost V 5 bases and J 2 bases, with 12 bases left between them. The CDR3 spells CASSSQRLNTGELFF. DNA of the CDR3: TGTGCCAGTAGTTCACAGAGACTCAACACCGGGGAGCTGTTTTTT.

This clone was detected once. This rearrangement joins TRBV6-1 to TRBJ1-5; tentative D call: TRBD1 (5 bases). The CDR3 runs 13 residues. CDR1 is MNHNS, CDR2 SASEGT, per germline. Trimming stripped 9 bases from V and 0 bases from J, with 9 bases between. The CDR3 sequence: CASRQPSNQPQHF. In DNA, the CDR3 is TGTGCCAGTAGACAGCCTAGCAATCAGCCCCAGCATTTT.

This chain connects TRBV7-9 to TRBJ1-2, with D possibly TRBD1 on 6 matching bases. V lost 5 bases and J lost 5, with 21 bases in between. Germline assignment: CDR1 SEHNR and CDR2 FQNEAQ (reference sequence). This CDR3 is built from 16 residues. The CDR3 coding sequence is TGTGCCAGCAGCCTGGGAGGGACAAGGAAACTATATGGCTACACCTTC. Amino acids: CASSLGGTRKLYGYTF.

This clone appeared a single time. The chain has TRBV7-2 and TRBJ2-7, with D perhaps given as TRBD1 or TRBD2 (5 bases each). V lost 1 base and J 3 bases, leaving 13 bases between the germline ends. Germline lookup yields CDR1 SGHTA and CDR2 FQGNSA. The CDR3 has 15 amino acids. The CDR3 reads CASSLVGENFYEQYF. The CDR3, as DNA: TGTGCCAGCAGCTTAGTGGGGGAGAACTTCTACGAGCAGTACTTC.